A single sample gave rise to the 23 T cell receptor beta chains below, sequenced in a study of OX40 agonist ivuxolimab in advanced cancers. The library relied on the immunoSEQ multiplex PCR assay. As stored in TCRdb, this immuneACCESS dataset retains in-frame rearrangements with V and J assigned. A fraction of the clones does not appear; measured against another copy, unresolved V genes explain less than half of the discrepancy, and the remainder lacks a known reason. This sample holds roughly 19,000 clones; more than 70% were observed only once. The ten largest clones add up to 9.5% to 12% of the sample. The specimen comprised CD4+ or CD8+ T cells sorted from blood, sampled in a trial of the OX40 agonist ivuxolimab. These receptors were collected from an adult with an advanced solid tumor such as melanoma, head and neck, liver or kidney cancer.

This chain uses TRBV21-1 with TRBJ2-4; TRBD1 is the table's D call and was not checked against the DNA. TRBV21-1 is shown as a pseudogene. This CDR3 has 14 amino acids. The CDR3 coding sequence is TGTGCCAGTCGACTCCCAGGACAGGGGAACATTCAGTACTTC. It encodes CASRLPGQGNIQYF.

V gene TRBV6-5 combines with J gene TRBJ2-7; D is perhaps TRBD1 (6 bases). Germline V gene lookup returns CDR1 MNHEY and CDR2 SVGAGI. Trimming removed 4 bases from V and 2 bases from J, with 15 bases in between. The CDR3 consists of 15 residues. CDR3 nucleotide sequence: TGTGCCAGCAGTTTGGGGGCGAACCCTACCTACGAGCAGTACTTC. As protein: CASSLGANPTYEQYF.

This clone qualifies as medium-sized (0.01 to 0.1%). Other DNA sequences in this sample translate to the same CDR3. The rearrangement uses TRBV6-5 and TRBJ2-7, with 8 bases that match TRBD2. CDR1 is MNHEY and CDR2 is SVGAGI in the germline V gene. J lost 3 bases, V lost 2 bases, and 6 bases had no gene match. The CDR3 extends over 15 amino acids. The CDR3 nucleotides read TGTGCCAGCAGTTACGGTCTAGCGGGCAACTACGAGCAGTACTTC. Its translation is CASSYGLAGNYEQYF.

A single count supports this clone. The rearrangement uses TRBV7-6 and TRBJ2-7; D may be TRBD1 (6 bases). In germline, CDR1 is SGHVS, CDR2 FNYEAQ. V dropped 3 bases and J dropped 0 bases, with 15 bases sitting between them. This CDR3 is 16 amino acids long. The CDR3 DNA is TGTGCCAGCAGCTTGACTTCGGACAGCAGCTCCTACGAGCAGTACTTC. It encodes CASSLTSDSSSYEQYF.

The chain carries TRBV9 and TRBJ2-1, with D hard to call. The CDR3 length is 10 residues. V lost 6 bases and J 6 bases, leaving 4 bases between the germline ends. Germline values: CDR1 SGDLS, CDR2 YYNGEE. CDR3 amino acids: CASNPNEQFF. CDR3 DNA sequence: TGTGCCAGCAATCCCAATGAGCAGTTCTTC.

This clone was seen more than once but under ten times. The chain carries TRBV9 and TRBJ2-2, with D tentatively TRBD1 (6 bases). The CDR3 runs to 14 residues. Germline values: CDR1 SGDLS, CDR2 YYNGEE. V was cut by 4 bases and J by 3 bases, with 10 bases left in between. CDR3 DNA sequence: TGTGCCAGCAGCATATACAGGGACACCGGGGAGCTGTTTTTT. Translated, it gives CASSIYRDTGELFF.

V is TRBV11-3 and J is TRBJ2-7; 10 bases agree with TRBD1. CDR3 length: 15 residues. V lost 2 bases to trimming and J lost 5 bases; unmatched junction nucleotides: 6. Germline-derived CDR1 and CDR2 are SGHNT and YENEEA. The CDR3 DNA is TGTGCCAGCAGCTTATATGACAGGGGGCTTGACGAGCAGTACTTC. It encodes CASSLYDRGLDEQYF.

The chain carries TRBV9 and TRBJ1-3; 7 bases are shared with TRBD1. CDR1 and CDR2 from the germline V gene are SGDLS and YYNGEE. Unmatched junction bases numbered 11, after V lost 0 bases and J lost 5 bases. There are 17 residues in the CDR3. The CDR3 sequence: CASSVEGGTSPRNTIYF. In DNA, the CDR3 is TGTGCCAGCAGCGTAGAAGGGGGCACCAGCCCTCGAAACACCATATATTTT.

J is TRBJ1-1 and V is TRBV19; TRBD1 aligns across 7 bases. The V segment lost 0 bases and the J segment 5 bases; nucleotides outside the gene matches: 15. Germline V gene lookup returns CDR1 LNHDA and CDR2 SQIVND (reference sequence). This CDR3 region has 18 residues. CDR3 DNA sequence: TGTGCCAGTAGTATAGATAGGACGGCAGGGGGGAGGATGACTGAAGCTTTCTTT. This sequence encodes CASSIDRTAGGRMTEAFF.

The chain carries TRBV10-2 and TRBJ2-7; 9 bases fit TRBD1. The CDR3 contains 15 residues. The junction had 5 bases not matched to a gene; V was cut back by 2 bases and J by 3 bases. Germline lookup yields CDR1 WSHSY and CDR2 SAAADI. DNA for the CDR3: TGCGCCAGCAGTGAGACCCTGACAGGGGGCTACGAGCAGTACTTC. This codes for CASSETLTGGYEQYF.

This clone was seen a single time. CDR3 region: CASSIARNTEAFF. The CDR3 bases are TGTGCCAGTAGTATAGCCAGGAACACTGAAGCTTTCTTT. The rearrangement links TRBV19 to TRBJ1-1, with unresolved D. Germline V gene lookup returns CDR1 LNHDA and CDR2 SQIVND (reference sequence). V was clipped by 1 base and J by 1 base, with 4 bases between them. The CDR3 spans 13 residues. The full variable domain, with the rest looked up from reference TRBV19 and TRBJ1-1, is DGGITQSPKYLFRKEGQNVTLSCEQNLNHDAMYWYRQDPGQGLRLIYYSQIVNDFQKGDIAEGYSVSREKKESFPLTVTSAQKNPTAFYLCASSIARNTEAFFGQGTRLTVV.

This chain joins TRBV18 and TRBJ2-3; 11 nucleotides agree with TRBD2. From germline, CDR1 is KGHSH and CDR2 LQKENI. The length of the CDR3 is 15 residues. The J segment lost 6 bases and the V segment lost 2 bases, leaving 4 bases of the junction unmatched. The chain's CDR3 is CASSPETSGVDTQYF. In nucleotides, the CDR3 is TGTGCCAGCTCACCAGAGACTAGCGGGGTGGATACGCAGTATTTT.

The chain is built from TRBV7-9 and TRBJ1-1; no reliable D call. Trimming pared 2 bases from V and 7 bases from J, leaving 14 bases between. Germline CDR1 is SEHNR and CDR2 is FQNEAQ (reference sequence). The CDR3 has 14 residues. The CDR3 reads CASSLWSLGFEAFF. CDR3 nucleotides: TGTGCCAGCAGCTTATGGAGTTTGGGCTTTGAAGCTTTCTTT.

This chain joins TRBV6-1 and TRBJ2-3; 10 bases agree with TRBD1. V trimming: 5 bases; J trimming: 4 bases; junction bases outside the gene matches: 6. This CDR3 has 15 residues. The germline gives CDR1 MNHNS, CDR2 SASEGT. For the CDR3, the DNA is TGTGCCAGCAGTACCCGGGACAGGGGCGCAGATACGCAGTATTTT. This gives the protein CASSTRDRGADTQYF.

The rearrangement links TRBV19 to TRBJ1-1, with D possibly matching TRBD1 (5 bases). Trimming removed 10 bases at V and 4 bases at J, with 25 bases between. The CDR3 consists of 16 residues. Germline CDR1 is LNHDA and CDR2 is SQIVND (reference sequence). The CDR3 region is CATKVEPGTSFTEAFF. CDR3 nucleotide sequence: TGTGCCACAAAAGTCGAGCCAGGGACCTCCTTCACTGAAGCTTTCTTT.

V and J are TRBV6-5 and TRBJ2-7; D ambiguous. The CDR3 sequence is 14 residues long. The germline CDR1 and CDR2 sequences are MNHEY and SVGAGI. Trimming removed 5 bases at V and 3 bases at J, with 14 bases between. The CDR3 coding sequence is TGTGCCAGCAGTGAAATGAACAGATACTACGAGCAGTACTTC. This encodes CASSEMNRYYEQYF.

This clone has just a few counts. The V and J genes are TRBV6-1 and TRBJ2-7; possible D gene TRBD2, 5 bases. In germline, CDR1 is MNHNS, CDR2 SASEGT. CDR3 length equals 11 residues. V was clipped by 7 bases and J by 3 bases, with 7 bases between them. The CDR3 sequence: CASIGDYEQYF. The CDR3 nucleotides are TGTGCCAGCATCGGGGACTACGAGCAGTACTTC.

The rearrangement links TRBV20-1 to TRBJ2-1; no reliable D call. Trimming cost V 3 bases and J 4 bases, with 4 bases left between them. The germline V gene has CDR1 DFQATT and CDR2 SNEGSKA (reference sequence). This CDR3 is 11 amino acids long. The CDR3 sequence: CSARVYNEQFF. CDR3 coding DNA: TGCAGTGCTAGGGTGTACAATGAGCAGTTCTTC.

This chain links TRBV6-1 with TRBJ2-5, with 9 bases lining up with TRBD2. The CDR3 covers 16 residues. V lost 1 base and J lost 5; bases outside the gene matches: 8. Per the germline V gene, CDR1 is MNHNS and CDR2 is SASEGT. The CDR3 sequence is CASSEGLAGLRETQYF. The CDR3 DNA sequence: TGTGCCAGCAGTGAAGGCCTAGCGGGGCTTCGGGAGACCCAGTACTTC.

CDR3 sequence reads: CASSDLRGAFYEQYF. CDR3 coding DNA: TGTGCCAGCAGTGATTTGCGGGGGGCTTTCTACGAGCAGTACTTC. The chain links TRBV6-1 to TRBJ2-7; 8 bases are shared with TRBD2. The trim removed 3 bases at V and 3 bases at J, leaving 7 bases unmatched. The CDR3 runs to 15 residues. CDR1 MNHNS and CDR2 SASEGT come from the germline V gene.

The V call is TRBV5-5, the J call TRBJ1-2, with 7 bases aligning to TRBD1. This CDR3 has 15 residues. Germline CDR1 SGHKS, CDR2 YYEKEE (reference sequence). V shed 4 bases and J 8 bases; nucleotides not matched to a gene: 14. The CDR3: CASSPDPTGWSGYTF. The DNA of the CDR3 is TGTGCCAGCAGCCCTGACCCGACAGGGTGGTCCGGCTACACCTTC.

The genes are TRBV29-1 and TRBJ2-2; tentatively, D is TRBD1 or TRBD2 (5 bases each). The CDR3 is made up of 12 amino acids. CDR1 and CDR2 from the germline V gene are SQVTM and ANQGSEA. V lost 7 bases, J lost 5 bases, and 11 bases lay in between. The CDR3 nucleotides are TGCAGCGCCGAGAGGGGAACCGGGGAGCTGTTTTTT. Translated: CSAERGTGELFF.

The chain combines TRBV7-9 with TRBJ2-3; 11 bases are shared with TRBD2. There are 15 residues in the CDR3. Germline CDR1 and CDR2: SEHNR and FQNEAQ (reference sequence). V gave up 5 bases and J gave up 1 base; unmatched junction bases: 2. The CDR3 loop is CASSQLAGGTDTQYF. The CDR3 nucleotides are TGTGCCAGCAGCCAACTAGCGGGGGGCACAGATACGCAGTATTTT.